Detailed here is one T cell receptor beta chain. The PCR ran on 60 Vbeta and 13 Jbeta primers. Data came from immunoSEQ multiplex PCR; TCRdb stores just in-frame clones and leaves some out. The sample shows 200,000 or so clones, about four fifths of them seen only once. The data belong to a study of cytomegalovirus exposure and HLA in healthy donors. On the study more broadly: Prior work identified some 120 million unique TCR beta sequences in some 200 million T cells.

This CDR3 has 17 amino acids. CDR1 is SGHDT and CDR2 is YYEEEE in the germline V gene. V lost 5 bases, J lost 0 bases, and 7 bases stayed unmatched. Sequenced material: PBMCs. This receptor was taken from a boy between 2 and 10 years old in good health and CMV-seronegative. The chain couples TRBV5-6 to TRBJ2-6, with 8 bases lining up with TRBD1. The CDR3 nucleotides read TGTGCCAGCAGTGACTGGACAGGGCACTCTGGGGCCAACGTCCTGACTTTC. Amino acids: CASSDWTGHSGANVLTF.